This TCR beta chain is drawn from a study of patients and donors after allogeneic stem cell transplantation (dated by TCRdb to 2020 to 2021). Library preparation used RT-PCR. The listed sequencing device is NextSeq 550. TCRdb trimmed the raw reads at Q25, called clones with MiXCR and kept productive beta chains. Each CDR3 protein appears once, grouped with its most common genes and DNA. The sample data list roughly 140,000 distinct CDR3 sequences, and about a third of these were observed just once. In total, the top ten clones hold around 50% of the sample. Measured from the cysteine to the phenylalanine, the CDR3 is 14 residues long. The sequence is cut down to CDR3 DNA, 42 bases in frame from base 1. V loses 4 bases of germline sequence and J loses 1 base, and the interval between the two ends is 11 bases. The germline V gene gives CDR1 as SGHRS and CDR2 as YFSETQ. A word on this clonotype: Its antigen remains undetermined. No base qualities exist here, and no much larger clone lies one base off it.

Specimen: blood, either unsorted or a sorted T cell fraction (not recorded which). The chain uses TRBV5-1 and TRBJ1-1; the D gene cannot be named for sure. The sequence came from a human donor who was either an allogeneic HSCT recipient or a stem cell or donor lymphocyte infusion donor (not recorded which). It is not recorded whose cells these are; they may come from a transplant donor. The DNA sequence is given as TGCGCCAGCAGCGTACGGCGGGGGAACACTGAAGCTTTCTTT. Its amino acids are CASSVRRGNTEAFF.